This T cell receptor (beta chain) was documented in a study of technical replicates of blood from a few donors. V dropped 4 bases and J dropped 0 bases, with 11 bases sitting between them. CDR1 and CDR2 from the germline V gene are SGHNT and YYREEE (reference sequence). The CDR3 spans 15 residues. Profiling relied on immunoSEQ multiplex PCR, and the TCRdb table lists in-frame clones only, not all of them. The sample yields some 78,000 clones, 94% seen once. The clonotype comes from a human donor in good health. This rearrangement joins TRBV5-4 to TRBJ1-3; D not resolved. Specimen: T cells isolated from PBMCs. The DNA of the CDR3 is TGTGCCAGCAGCGCCGATCGAGCCTCTGGAAACACCATATATTTT. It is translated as CASSADRASGNTIYF.